This TCR beta chain is drawn from a study of blood T cell repertoires in COVID-19. Looking at the study overall: The United States, Italy and Spain supplied acute and convalescent COVID-19 samples.

In the source study's methods: The assay estimated nucleated cells by amplifying reference gene primers. This table comes from immunoSEQ multiplex PCR, and its TCRdb copy is limited to in-frame clones, with some not included. From that table come the V and J calls and clone size; the DNA was used to work out D and trimming. The repertoire consists of about 46,000 clones, with about 91% occurring once and the leading ten covering about 3%. CDR3 size: 14 residues. CDR1 is LGHDT and CDR2 is YNNKEL in the germline V gene (reference sequence). V was pared by 1 base and J by 7 bases, with 11 bases between.

This TCR was sampled from a man aged 45-65 years with acute or convalescent COVID-19. The genes are TRBV3-1 (or the pseudogene TRBV3-2) and TRBJ1-3; the D is unclear. The source material was peripheral blood. Here the CDR3 reads CASSQVGGQNTIYF. The CDR3 DNA reads as TGTGCCAGCAGCCAAGTTGGTGGTCAGAACACCATATATTTT.